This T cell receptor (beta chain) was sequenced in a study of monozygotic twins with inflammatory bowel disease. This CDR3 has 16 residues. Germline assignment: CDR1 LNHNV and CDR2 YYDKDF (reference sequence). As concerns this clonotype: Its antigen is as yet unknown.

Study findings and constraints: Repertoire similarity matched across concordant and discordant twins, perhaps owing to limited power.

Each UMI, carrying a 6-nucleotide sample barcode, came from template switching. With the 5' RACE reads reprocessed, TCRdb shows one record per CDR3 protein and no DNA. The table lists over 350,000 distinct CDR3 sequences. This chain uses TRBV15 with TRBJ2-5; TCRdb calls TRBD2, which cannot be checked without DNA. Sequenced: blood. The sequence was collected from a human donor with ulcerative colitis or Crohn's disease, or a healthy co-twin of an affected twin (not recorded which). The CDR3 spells CATSRDVSGAQETQYF.